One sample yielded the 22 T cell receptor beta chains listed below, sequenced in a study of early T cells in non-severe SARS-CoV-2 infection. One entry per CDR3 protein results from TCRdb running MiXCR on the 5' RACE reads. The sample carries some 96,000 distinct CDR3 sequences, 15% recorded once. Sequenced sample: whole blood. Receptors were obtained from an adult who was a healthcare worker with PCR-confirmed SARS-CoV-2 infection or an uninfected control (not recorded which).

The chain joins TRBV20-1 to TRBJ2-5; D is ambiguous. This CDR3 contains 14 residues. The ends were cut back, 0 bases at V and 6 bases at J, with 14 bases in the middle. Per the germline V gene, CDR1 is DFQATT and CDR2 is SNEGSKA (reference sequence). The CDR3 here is CSAREGNIEQTQYF. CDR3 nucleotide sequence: TGCAGTGCTAGAGAGGGTAATATAGAGCAGACCCAGTACTTC.

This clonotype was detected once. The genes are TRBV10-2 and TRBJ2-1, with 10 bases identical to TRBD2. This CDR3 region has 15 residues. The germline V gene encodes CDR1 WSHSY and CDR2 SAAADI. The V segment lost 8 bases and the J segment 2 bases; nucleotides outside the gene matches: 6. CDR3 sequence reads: CASGLSGRAYNEQFF. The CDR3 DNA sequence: TGCGCCAGCGGCCTCAGCGGGAGGGCCTACAATGAGCAGTTCTTC.

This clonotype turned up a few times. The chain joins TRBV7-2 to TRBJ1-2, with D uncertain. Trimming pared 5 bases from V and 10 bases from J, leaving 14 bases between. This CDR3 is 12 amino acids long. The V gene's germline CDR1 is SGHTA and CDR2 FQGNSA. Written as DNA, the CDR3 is TGTGCCAGCAGCACCGCAGGATTCGTCTACACCTTC. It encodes CASSTAGFVYTF.

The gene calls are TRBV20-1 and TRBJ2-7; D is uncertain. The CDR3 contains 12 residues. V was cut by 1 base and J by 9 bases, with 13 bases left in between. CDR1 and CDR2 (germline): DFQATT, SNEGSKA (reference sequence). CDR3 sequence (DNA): TGCAGTGCTAGAGGACTCGAGCGCGCGCAGTACTTC. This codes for CSARGLERAQYF.

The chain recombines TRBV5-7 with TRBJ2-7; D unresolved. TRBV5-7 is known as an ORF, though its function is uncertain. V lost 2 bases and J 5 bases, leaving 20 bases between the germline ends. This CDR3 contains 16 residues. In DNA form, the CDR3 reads TGTGCCAGCAGCTTCCTTCTTCAAAGGGTTAACGACGAGCAGTACTTC. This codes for CASSFLLQRVNDEQYF.

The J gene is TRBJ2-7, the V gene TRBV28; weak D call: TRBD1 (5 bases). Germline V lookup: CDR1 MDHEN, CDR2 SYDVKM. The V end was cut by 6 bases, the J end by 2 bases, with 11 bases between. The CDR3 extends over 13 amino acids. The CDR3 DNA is TGTGCCAGCAGAACGACAGCCACCTACGAGCAGTACTTC. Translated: CASRTTATYEQYF.

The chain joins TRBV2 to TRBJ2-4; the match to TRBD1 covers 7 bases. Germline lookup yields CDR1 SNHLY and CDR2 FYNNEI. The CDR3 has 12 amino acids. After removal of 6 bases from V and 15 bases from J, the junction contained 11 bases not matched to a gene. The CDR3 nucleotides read TGTGCCAGCAGCACCCCAGGGGGTGAATGGTACTTC. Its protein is CASSTPGGEWYF. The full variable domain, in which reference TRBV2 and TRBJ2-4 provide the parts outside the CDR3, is EPEVTQTPSHQVTQMGQEVILRCVPISNHLYFYWYRQILGQKVEFLVSFYNNEISEKSEIFDDQFSVERPDGSNFTLKIRSTKLEDSAMYFCASSTPGGEWYFGAGTRLSVL.

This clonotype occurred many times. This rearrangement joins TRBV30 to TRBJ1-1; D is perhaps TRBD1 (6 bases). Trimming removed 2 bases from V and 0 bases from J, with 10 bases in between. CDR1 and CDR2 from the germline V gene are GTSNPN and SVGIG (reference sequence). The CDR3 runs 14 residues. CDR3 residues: CAWSLGGVNTEAFF. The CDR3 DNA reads TGTGCCTGGAGTTTGGGGGGCGTGAACACTGAAGCTTTCTTT.

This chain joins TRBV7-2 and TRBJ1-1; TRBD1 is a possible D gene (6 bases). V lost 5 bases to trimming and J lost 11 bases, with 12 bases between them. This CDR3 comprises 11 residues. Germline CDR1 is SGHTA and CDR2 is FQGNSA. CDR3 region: CASSMGAGAFF. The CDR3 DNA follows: TGTGCCAGCAGCATGGGGGCAGGGGCTTTCTTT.

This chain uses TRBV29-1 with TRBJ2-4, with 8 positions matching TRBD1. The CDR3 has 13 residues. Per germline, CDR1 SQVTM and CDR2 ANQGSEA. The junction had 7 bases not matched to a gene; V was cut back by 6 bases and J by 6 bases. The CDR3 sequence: CSVVRGLGNIQYF. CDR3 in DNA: TGCAGCGTAGTCAGGGGGCTGGGAAACATTCAGTACTTC.

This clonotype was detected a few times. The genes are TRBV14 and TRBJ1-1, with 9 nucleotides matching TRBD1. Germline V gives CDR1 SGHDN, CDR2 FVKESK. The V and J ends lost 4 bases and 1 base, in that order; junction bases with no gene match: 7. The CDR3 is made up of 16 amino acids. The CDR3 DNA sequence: TGTGCCAGCAGCCCCGTGGGGACAGGGAGGAACACTGAAGCTTTCTTT. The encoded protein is CASSPVGTGRNTEAFF.

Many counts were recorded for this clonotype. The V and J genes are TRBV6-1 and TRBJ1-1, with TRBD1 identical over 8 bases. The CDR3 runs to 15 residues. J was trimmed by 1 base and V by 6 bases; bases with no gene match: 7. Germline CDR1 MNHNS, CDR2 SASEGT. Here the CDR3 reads CASREWTGPNTEAFF. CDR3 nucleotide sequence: TGTGCCAGCAGGGAATGGACAGGGCCGAACACTGAAGCTTTCTTT.

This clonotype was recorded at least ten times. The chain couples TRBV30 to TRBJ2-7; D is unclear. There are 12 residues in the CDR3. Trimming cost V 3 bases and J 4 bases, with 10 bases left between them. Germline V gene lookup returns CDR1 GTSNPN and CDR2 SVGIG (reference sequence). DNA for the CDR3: TGTGCCTGGAGCCCCAACAGATACGAGCAGTACTTC. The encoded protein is CAWSPNRYEQYF.

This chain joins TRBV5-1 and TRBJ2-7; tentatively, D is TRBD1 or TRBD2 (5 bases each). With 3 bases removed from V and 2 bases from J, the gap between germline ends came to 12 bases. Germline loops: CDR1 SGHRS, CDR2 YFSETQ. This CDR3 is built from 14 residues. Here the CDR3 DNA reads TGCGCCAGCAGCTCGGGGCGAGATACCTACGAGCAGTACTTC. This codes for CASSSGRDTYEQYF.

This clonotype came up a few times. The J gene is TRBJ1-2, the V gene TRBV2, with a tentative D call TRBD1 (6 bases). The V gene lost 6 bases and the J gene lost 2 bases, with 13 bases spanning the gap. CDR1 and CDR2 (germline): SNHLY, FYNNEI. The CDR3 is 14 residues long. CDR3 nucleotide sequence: TGTGCCAGCAGAGGGGGGTCGGGCAACTATGGCTACACCTTC. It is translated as CASRGGSGNYGYTF.

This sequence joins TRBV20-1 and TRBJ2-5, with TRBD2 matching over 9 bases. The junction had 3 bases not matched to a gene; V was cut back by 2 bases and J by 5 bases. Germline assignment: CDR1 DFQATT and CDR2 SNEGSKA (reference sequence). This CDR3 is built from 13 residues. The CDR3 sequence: CSARLAGGETQYF. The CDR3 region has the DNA TGCAGTGCTAGATTGGCGGGAGGGGAGACCCAGTACTTC.

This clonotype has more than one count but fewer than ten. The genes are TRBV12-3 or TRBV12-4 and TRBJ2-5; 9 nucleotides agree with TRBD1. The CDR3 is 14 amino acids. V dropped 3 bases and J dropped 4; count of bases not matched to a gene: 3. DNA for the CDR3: TGTGCCAGCAGTTTGGGGGGACAGGGAGAGACCCAGTACTTC. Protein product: CASSLGGQGETQYF.

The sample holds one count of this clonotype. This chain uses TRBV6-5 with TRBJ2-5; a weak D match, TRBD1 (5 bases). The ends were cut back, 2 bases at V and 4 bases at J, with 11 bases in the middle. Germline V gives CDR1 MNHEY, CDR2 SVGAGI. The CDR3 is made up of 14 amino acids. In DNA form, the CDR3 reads TGTGCCAGCAGTTACAAGGGGCTAGGAGAGACCCAGTACTTC. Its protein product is CASSYKGLGETQYF.

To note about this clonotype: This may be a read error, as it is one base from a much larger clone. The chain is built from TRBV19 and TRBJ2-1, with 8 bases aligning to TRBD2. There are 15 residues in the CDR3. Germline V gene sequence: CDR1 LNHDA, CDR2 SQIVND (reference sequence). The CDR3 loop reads CASSRREGLFFERFF. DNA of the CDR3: TGTGCCAGTAGTAGACGGGAGGGCCTATTTTTTGAGCGGTTCTTC.

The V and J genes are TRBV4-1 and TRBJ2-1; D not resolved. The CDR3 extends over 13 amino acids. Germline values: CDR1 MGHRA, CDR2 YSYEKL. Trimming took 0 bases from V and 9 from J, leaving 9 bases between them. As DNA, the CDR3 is TGCGCCAGCAGCCAAGATGGCAGGAGTGAGCAGTTCTTC. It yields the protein CASSQDGRSEQFF.

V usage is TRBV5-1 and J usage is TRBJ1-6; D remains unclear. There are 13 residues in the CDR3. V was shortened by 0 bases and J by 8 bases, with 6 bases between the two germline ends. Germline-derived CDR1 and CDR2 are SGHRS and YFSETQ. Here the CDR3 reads CASSLEGHSPLHF. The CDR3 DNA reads TGCGCCAGCAGCTTGGAAGGGCATTCACCCCTCCACTTT.

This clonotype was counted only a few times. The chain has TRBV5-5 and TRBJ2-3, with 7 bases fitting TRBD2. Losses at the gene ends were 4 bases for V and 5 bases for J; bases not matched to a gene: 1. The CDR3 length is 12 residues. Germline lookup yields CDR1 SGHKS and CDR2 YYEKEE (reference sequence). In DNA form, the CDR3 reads TGTGCCAGCAGCCGGGGGGTAGATACGCAGTATTTT. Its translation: CASSRGVDTQYF.